What follows are 23 T cell receptor beta chains derived from one specimen sequenced in a study of cytomegalovirus exposure and HLA in healthy donors. 13 Jbeta primers and 60 Vbeta primers were used for the PCR. This table comes from immunoSEQ multiplex PCR, and its TCRdb copy is limited to in-frame clones, with some not included. Among over 110,000 clones listed, 82% were seen once. Specimen: PBMCs. The receptors were sampled from a male donor in good health and CMV-seronegative.

The V and J genes are TRBV5-6 and TRBJ2-1, with a tentative D call TRBD1 (6 bases). The CDR3 sequence is 14 residues long. The V end lost 0 bases, the J end lost 12 bases, and 16 bases lay between the germline ends. Germline CDR1 and CDR2: SGHDT and YYEEEE. The CDR3: CASSLGTVAVVQFF. The DNA of the CDR3 is TGTGCCAGCAGCTTGGGGACAGTTGCCGTTGTGCAGTTCTTC.

The chain employs TRBV5-4 and TRBJ2-5; a possible D gene is TRBD1 (6 bases). The germline V gene encodes CDR1 SGHNT and CDR2 YYREEE (reference sequence). This CDR3 has 15 residues. The germline V and J ends were trimmed by 4 bases and 2 bases, with 15 bases remaining between them. CDR3 amino acids: CASSGGGRAQETQYF. CDR3 nucleotides: TGTGCCAGCAGCGGGGGCGGGCGGGCACAAGAGACCCAGTACTTC.

This clone was recorded once. The chain recombines TRBV7-2 with TRBJ1-4; a possible D gene is TRBD1 (6 bases). Germline loops: CDR1 SGHTA, CDR2 FQGNSA. The CDR3 has 14 amino acids. Trimming took off 5 bases at V and 7 bases at J, with 14 bases between the two ends. CDR3 protein: CASSRAGRGEKLFF. CDR3 nucleotide sequence: TGTGCCAGCAGCCGGGCGGGCAGGGGTGAAAAACTGTTTTTT.

The V and J genes are TRBV6-5 and TRBJ1-5; D not resolved. In germline, CDR1 is MNHEY, CDR2 SVGAGI. The V and J ends lost 6 bases and 0 bases respectively, with 6 bases between them. The CDR3 runs to 13 residues. CDR3 DNA: TGTGCCAGCAGCTTAAATAGCAATCAGCCCCAGCATTTT. This translates into CASSLNSNQPQHF.

The V and J genes are TRBV2 and TRBJ1-2, with unresolved D. Trimming removed 3 bases at V and 4 bases at J, with 9 bases between. The CDR3 is 13 amino acids. Per the germline V gene, CDR1 is SNHLY and CDR2 is FYNNEI. The CDR3 here is CASSDNGVYGYTF. DNA of the CDR3: TGTGCCAGCAGTGATAATGGAGTCTATGGCTACACCTTC.

This chain joins TRBV2 and TRBJ2-1; weak D call: TRBD2 (6 bases). CDR1 is SNHLY and CDR2 is FYNNEI in the germline V gene. V lost 8 bases and J lost 8, with 22 bases in between. The CDR3 runs 15 residues. CDR3 sequence (DNA): TGTGCCAGCCGCGGGGCGGACAAAGCCTTCTATGAGCAGTTCTTC. The encoded protein is CASRGADKAFYEQFF.

CDR3 in DNA: TGTGCCAGCAGTTTAATCGGGGTCGGAAACACCATATATTTT. Translation: CASSLIGVGNTIYF. The J gene is TRBJ1-3, the V gene TRBV28; unclear D gene. Germline V gene data show CDR1 as MDHEN and CDR2 as SYDVKM. V was clipped by 2 bases and J by 4 bases, with 9 bases between them. This CDR3 has 14 amino acids.

The chain has TRBV28 and TRBJ1-3; D call uncertain. Germline loops: CDR1 MDHEN, CDR2 SYDVKM. V gave up 3 bases and J gave up 0 bases, with 12 bases separating them. There are 16 residues in the CDR3. The CDR3 is CASSFNGRGSGNTIYF. The DNA of the CDR3 is TGTGCCAGCAGTTTTAACGGGCGGGGCTCTGGAAACACCATATATTTT.

The V and J genes are TRBV7-9 and TRBJ2-5; D possibly corresponds to TRBD1 (5 bases). Trimming left V 4 bases short and J 4 bases short, with 10 bases between. CDR1 SEHNR and CDR2 FQNEAQ come from the germline V gene (reference sequence). CDR3 length: 13 amino acids. The chain's CDR3 is CASSSPQGETQYF. CDR3 nucleotide sequence: TGTGCCAGCAGCTCCCCCCAGGGAGAGACCCAGTACTTC.

The chain is built from TRBV4-3 and TRBJ2-1; maybe TRBD2 (6 bases). V was cut by 4 bases and J by 8 bases, with 21 bases left in between. The CDR3 totals 16 residues. CDR1 is LGHNA, CDR2 YSLEER, per germline. The CDR3 DNA reads as TGCGCCAGCAGCCCATCGGCGCTCCCGGAGGGGTATGAGCAGTTCTTC. Translation gives CASSPSALPEGYEQFF.

The chain employs TRBV2 and TRBJ2-5; the match to TRBD2 covers 7 bases. Germline V gene data show CDR1 as SNHLY and CDR2 as FYNNEI. The ends lost 4 bases at V and 7 bases at J; junction bases unmatched: 9. The CDR3 has 14 residues. The CDR3 region has the DNA TGTGCCAGCAGTGTGTCCGGACTAGGTGTGACCCAGTACTTC. Its protein product is CASSVSGLGVTQYF.

This clone appeared once. CDR3 amino acids: CASSQRSGTEAFF. CDR3 coding DNA: TGTGCCAGCAGCCAGAGGTCAGGGACTGAAGCTTTCTTT. This chain uses TRBV7-9 with TRBJ1-1; maybe TRBD1 (5 bases). Germline V gives CDR1 SEHNR, CDR2 FQNEAQ (reference sequence). V lost 5 bases and J lost 5, with 12 bases in between. CDR3 length: 13 residues.

The chain links TRBV19 to TRBJ1-4; D gene uncertain. The CDR3 spans 15 residues. V lost 5 bases to trimming and J lost 7 bases, with 17 bases between them. Germline V gene lookup returns CDR1 LNHDA and CDR2 SQIVND (reference sequence). The CDR3 protein is CASSPAGVRLEKLFF. DNA of the CDR3: TGTGCCAGTAGTCCCGCGGGCGTCCGGCTTGAAAAACTGTTTTTT.

The CDR3 protein is CAISESTGSGSQQILYGYTF. For the CDR3, the DNA is TGTGCCATCAGTGAGTCGACGGGGTCTGGATCCCAACAGATATTATATGGCTACACCTTC. The V call is TRBV10-3, the J call TRBJ1-2; D is unresolved. This CDR3 is built from 20 residues. V lost 0 bases and J 5 bases, leaving 28 bases between the germline ends. Germline V gene sequence: CDR1 ENHRY, CDR2 SYGVKD.

The chain uses TRBV18 and TRBJ1-4, with 9 bases aligning to TRBD1. The CDR3 contains 19 residues. Germline-derived CDR1 and CDR2 are KGHSH and LQKENI. V gave up 3 bases and J gave up 6 bases; unmatched junction bases: 17. The CDR3 DNA sequence: TGTGCCAGCTCACCTATACAGGGGGCGGTTGGAAGAGGTGATGAAAAACTGTTTTTT. Encoded protein: CASSPIQGAVGRGDEKLFF. The variable domain in full, with the rest retrieved from reference TRBV18 and TRBJ1-4, is NAGVMQNPRHLVRRRGQEARLRCSPMKGHSHVYWYRQLPEEGLKFMVYLQKENIIDESGMPKERFSAEFPKEGPSILRIQQVVRGDSAAYFCASSPIQGAVGRGDEKLFFGSGTQLSVL.

In this sample, this clone turned up a few times. For the CDR3, the DNA is TGCGCCAGCAGCCAAGACTACTCGAACACCGGGGAGCTGTTTTTT. Translating it yields CASSQDYSNTGELFF. The chain uses TRBV4-3 and TRBJ2-2, with D uncertain. Germline CDR1 LGHNA, CDR2 YSLEER. The CDR3 consists of 15 residues. Deletions cut 0 bases from V and 0 bases from J, with 5 bases between.

The J gene is TRBJ1-3, the V gene TRBV6-5; TRBD1 matches at 8 bases. The germline CDR1 and CDR2 sequences are MNHEY and SVGAGI. With 7 bases clipped from V and 4 bases from J, the junction kept 6 bases outside the gene matches. There are 14 residues in the CDR3. CDR3 nucleotide sequence: TGTGCCAGCACAACGACAGGGGTCGGAAACACCATATATTTT. Its protein is CASTTTGVGNTIYF.

The J gene is TRBJ2-5, the V gene TRBV6-6; 10 positions agree with TRBD2. Germline values: CDR1 MNHNY, CDR2 SVGAGI (reference sequence). J lost 5 bases, V lost 5 bases, and 11 bases had no gene match. The CDR3 contains 16 residues. As DNA, the CDR3 is TGTGCCAGCAGTGGGGCTAGCGGGAGCCGGAGTGAGACCCAGTACTTC. As protein: CASSGASGSRSETQYF.

This clone was counted between two and nine times. This chain links TRBV19 with TRBJ2-7; D ambiguous. CDR1 is LNHDA and CDR2 is SQIVND in the germline V gene (reference sequence). V was cut by 4 bases and J by 2 bases, with 9 bases left in between. CDR3 length: 13 amino acids. Written as DNA, the CDR3 is TGTGCCAGTAGTACAGGAATGACCTACGAGCAGTACTTC. It yields the protein CASSTGMTYEQYF. Variable domain in full (rest from reference TRBV19 and TRBJ2-7): DGGITQSPKYLFRKEGQNVTLSCEQNLNHDAMYWYRQDPGQGLRLIYYSQIVNDFQKGDIAEGYSVSREKKESFPLTVTSAQKNPTAFYLCASSTGMTYEQYFGPGTRLTVT.

The chain combines TRBV19 with TRBJ1-1; D unclear. CDR1 is LNHDA and CDR2 is SQIVND in the germline V gene (reference sequence). Trimming shortened V by 3 bases and J by 7 bases, and 12 bases separated the two germline ends. There are 13 residues in the CDR3. The CDR3 sequence is CASSIGVLGEAFF. Here the CDR3 DNA reads TGTGCCAGTAGTATCGGAGTTCTGGGTGAAGCTTTCTTT.

The genes are TRBV28 and TRBJ2-7; 9 bases align to TRBD2. There are 16 residues in the CDR3. Germline loops: CDR1 MDHEN, CDR2 SYDVKM. V dropped 1 base and J dropped 1; count of bases not matched to a gene: 5. CDR3 sequence reads: CASSLSGLAYSYEQYF. DNA for the CDR3: TGTGCCAGCAGTTTATCGGGACTAGCCTATTCCTACGAGCAGTACTTC.

This clone occurred a few times. The genes are TRBV7-2 and TRBJ2-5; no definite D call. Per the germline V gene, CDR1 is SGHTA and CDR2 is FQGNSA. Trimming removed 5 bases at V and 4 bases at J, with 11 bases between. This CDR3 contains 13 residues. CDR3 sequence: CASSLRLGETQYF. CDR3 DNA sequence: TGTGCCAGCAGCCTCCGACTGGGAGAGACCCAGTACTTC.

This chain's CDR3 is CAISELDSSNTEAFF. The CDR3 DNA sequence: TGTGCCATCAGTGAGCTGGACAGCTCAAACACTGAAGCTTTCTTT. This chain links TRBV10-3 with TRBJ1-1; a possible D gene is TRBD1 (6 bases). CDR1 is ENHRY, CDR2 SYGVKD, per germline. The CDR3 loop spans 15 amino acids. Between the trimmed V and J ends, which lost 2 bases and 2 bases, there was a span of 12 bases.